This TCR beta chain was sequenced during a study of Graves' ophthalmopathy and Graves' hyperthyroidism. Germline V gene sequence: CDR1 DFQATT, CDR2 SNEGSKA (reference sequence). The J segment lost 6 bases and the V segment lost 3 bases, leaving 6 bases of the junction unmatched. The CDR3 runs 13 residues. Scientists amplified the TCR beta CDR3 regions from RNA transcripts. HTBI primers primed a first-round RT-PCR, and a second-round multiplex PCR followed. TCRdb re-derived calls from the multiplex PCR reads in MiXCR, one entry per CDR3 protein. The table has about 500,000 distinct CDR3 sequences, approximately 35% seen once; the top ten hold about 4.6%. This clonotype came up many times.

The V gene is TRBV20-1, the J gene TRBJ1-2, with 8 nucleotides matching TRBD1. The sample taken for sequencing was peripheral blood or thyroid tissue (not recorded which). This TCR derives from an adult man with Graves' hyperthyroidism. Here the CDR3 reads CSASADRVDGYTF. The CDR3 nucleotides read TGCAGTGCTAGTGCGGACAGGGTCGATGGCTACACCTTC.